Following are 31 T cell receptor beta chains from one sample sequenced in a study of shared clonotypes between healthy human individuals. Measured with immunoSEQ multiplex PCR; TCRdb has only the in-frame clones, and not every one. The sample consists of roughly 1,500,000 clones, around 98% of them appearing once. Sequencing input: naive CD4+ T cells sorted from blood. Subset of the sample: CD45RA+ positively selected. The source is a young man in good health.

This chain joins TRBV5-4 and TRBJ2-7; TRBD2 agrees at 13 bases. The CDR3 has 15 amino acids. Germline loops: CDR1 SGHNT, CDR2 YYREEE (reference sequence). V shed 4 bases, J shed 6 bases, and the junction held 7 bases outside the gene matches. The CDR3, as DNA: TGTGCCAGCAGCCCCGGACTAGCGGGAGAGGGCGAGCAGTACTTC. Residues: CASSPGLAGEGEQYF.

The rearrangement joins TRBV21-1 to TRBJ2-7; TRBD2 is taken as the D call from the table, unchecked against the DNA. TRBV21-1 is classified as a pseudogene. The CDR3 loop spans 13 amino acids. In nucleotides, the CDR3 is TGTGCCAGCAGGCCGGAGGGCTCCTACGAGCAGTACTTC. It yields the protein CASRPEGSYEQYF.

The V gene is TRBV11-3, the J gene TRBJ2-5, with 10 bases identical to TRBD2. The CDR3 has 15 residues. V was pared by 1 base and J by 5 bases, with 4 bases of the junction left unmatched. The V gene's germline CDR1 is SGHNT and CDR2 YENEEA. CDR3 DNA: TGTGCCAGCAGCTTAGGGCTAGCGGGAGACGAGACCCAGTACTTC. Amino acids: CASSLGLAGDETQYF.

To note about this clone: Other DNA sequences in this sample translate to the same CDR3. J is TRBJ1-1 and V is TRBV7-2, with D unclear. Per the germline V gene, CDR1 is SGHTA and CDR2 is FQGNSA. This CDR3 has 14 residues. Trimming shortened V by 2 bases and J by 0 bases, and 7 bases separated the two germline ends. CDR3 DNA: TGTGCCAGCAGCTTACACCGTCTGAACACTGAAGCTTTCTTT. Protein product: CASSLHRLNTEAFF.

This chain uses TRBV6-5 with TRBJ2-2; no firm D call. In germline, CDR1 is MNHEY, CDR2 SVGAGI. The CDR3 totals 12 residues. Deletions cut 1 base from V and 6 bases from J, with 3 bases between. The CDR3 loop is CASSYFSGELFF. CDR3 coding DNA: TGTGCCAGCAGTTACTTCTCCGGGGAGCTGTTTTTT.

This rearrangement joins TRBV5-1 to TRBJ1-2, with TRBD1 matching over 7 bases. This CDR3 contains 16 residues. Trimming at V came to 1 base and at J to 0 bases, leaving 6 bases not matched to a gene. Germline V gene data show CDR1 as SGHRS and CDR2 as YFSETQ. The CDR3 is CASSLRGTASNYGYTF. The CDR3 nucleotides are TGCGCCAGCAGCTTGAGGGGGACAGCGTCTAACTATGGCTACACCTTC.

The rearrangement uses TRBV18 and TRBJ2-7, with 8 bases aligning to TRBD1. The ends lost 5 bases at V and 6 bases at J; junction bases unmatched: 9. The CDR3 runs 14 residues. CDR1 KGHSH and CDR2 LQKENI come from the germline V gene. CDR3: CASSNLDRVAEQYF. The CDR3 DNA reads TGTGCCAGCTCAAATTTGGACAGGGTTGCCGAGCAGTACTTC.

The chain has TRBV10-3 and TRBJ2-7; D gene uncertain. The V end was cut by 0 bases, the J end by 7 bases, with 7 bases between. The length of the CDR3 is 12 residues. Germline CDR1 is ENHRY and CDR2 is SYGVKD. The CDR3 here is CAISESLGEQYF. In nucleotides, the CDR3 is TGTGCCATCAGTGAGTCCCTGGGTGAGCAGTACTTC.

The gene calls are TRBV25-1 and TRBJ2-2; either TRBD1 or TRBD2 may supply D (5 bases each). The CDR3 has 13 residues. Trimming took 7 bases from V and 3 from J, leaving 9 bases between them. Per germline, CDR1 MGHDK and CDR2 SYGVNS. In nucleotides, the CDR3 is TGTGCCAGCAATTGGGGGTACACCGGGGAGCTGTTTTTT. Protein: CASNWGYTGELFF.

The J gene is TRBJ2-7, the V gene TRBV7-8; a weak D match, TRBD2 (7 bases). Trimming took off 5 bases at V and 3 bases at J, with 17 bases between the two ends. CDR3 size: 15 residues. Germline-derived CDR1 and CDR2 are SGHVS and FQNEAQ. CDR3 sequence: CASSPRRGGNYEQYF. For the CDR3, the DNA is TGTGCCAGCAGCCCCAGGAGGGGGGGAAACTACGAGCAGTACTTC.

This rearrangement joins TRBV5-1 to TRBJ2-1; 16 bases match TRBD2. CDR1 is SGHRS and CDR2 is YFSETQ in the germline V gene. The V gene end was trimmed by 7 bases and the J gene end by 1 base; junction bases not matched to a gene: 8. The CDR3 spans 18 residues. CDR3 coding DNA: TGCGCCAGCTCGGGACTAGCGGGAGGGCCGTCGTCCTACAATGAGCAGTTCTTC. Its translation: CASSGLAGGPSSYNEQFF.

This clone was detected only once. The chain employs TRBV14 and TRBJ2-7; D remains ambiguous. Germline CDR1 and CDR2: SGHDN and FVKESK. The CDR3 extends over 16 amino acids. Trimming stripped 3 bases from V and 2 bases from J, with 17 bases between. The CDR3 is CASSQVLGPRTYEQYF. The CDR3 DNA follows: TGTGCCAGCAGCCAGGTCCTAGGGCCGCGAACCTACGAGCAGTACTTC.

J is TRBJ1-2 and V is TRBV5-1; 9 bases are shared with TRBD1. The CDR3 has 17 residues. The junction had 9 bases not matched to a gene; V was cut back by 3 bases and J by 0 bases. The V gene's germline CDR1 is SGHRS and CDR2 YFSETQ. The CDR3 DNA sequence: TGCGCCAGCAGCTCGGGGACAGGGAGTTATTCTAACTATGGCTACACCTTC. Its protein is CASSSGTGSYSNYGYTF.

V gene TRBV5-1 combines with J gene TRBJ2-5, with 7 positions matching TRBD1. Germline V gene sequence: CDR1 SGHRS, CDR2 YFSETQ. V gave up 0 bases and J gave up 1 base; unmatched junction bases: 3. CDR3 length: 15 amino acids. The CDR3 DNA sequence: TGCGCCAGCAGCTTGGAAGGGGGCCCCCAAGAGACCCAGTACTTC. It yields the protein CASSLEGGPQETQYF.

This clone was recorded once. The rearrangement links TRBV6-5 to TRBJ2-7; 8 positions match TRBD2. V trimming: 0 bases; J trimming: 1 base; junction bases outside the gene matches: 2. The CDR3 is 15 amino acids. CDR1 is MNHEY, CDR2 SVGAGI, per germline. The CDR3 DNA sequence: TGTGCCAGCAGTTACTCGGGACTAGTATCCTACGAGCAGTACTTC. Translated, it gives CASSYSGLVSYEQYF.

The CDR3, as DNA: TGCGCCAGCAGCTACAGGGGAGGTCCTGCTAATGAAAAACTGTTTTTT. It encodes CASSYRGGPANEKLFF. The chain is built from TRBV5-1 and TRBJ1-4, with 7 bases aligning to TRBD1. This CDR3 is built from 16 residues. V shed 3 bases, J shed 3 bases, and the junction held 8 bases outside the gene matches. CDR1 and CDR2 (germline): SGHRS, YFSETQ.

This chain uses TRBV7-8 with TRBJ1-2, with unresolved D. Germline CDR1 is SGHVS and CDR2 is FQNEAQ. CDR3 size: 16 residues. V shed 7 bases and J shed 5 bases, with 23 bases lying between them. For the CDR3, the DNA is TGTGCCAGCACCCCACCCGGCAATCCCTCCCTTTATGGCTACACCTTC. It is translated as CASTPPGNPSLYGYTF.

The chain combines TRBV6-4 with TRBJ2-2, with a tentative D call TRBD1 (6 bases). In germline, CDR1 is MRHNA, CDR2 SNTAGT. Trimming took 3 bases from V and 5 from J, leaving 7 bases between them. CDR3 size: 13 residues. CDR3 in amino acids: CASSEQGTGELFF. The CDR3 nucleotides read TGTGCCAGCAGTGAACAGGGAACCGGGGAGCTGTTTTTT.

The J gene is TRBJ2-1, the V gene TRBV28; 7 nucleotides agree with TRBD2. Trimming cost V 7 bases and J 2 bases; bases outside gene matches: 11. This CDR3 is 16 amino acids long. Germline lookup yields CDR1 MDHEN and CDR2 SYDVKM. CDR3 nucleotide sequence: TGTGCCAGCATCACTCTTGGGGGAGGGACCTACAATGAGCAGTTCTTC. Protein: CASITLGGGTYNEQFF.

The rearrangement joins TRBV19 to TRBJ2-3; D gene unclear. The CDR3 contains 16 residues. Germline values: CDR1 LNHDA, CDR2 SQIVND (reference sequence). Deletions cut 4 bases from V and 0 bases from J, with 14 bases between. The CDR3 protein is CASSTGRPPSTDTQYF. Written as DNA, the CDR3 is TGTGCCAGTAGTACAGGACGGCCTCCAAGCACAGATACGCAGTATTTT.

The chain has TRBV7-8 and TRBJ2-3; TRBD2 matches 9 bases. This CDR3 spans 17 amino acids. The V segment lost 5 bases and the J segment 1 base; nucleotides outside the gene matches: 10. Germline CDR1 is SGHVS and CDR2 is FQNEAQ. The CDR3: CASSHTSAGGGTDTQYF. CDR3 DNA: TGTGCCAGCAGCCACACTTCGGCGGGAGGGGGCACAGATACGCAGTATTTT.

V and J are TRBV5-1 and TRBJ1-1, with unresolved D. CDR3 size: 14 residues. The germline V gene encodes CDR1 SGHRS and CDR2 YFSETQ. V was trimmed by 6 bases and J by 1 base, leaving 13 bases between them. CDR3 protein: CASKLIQPNTEAFF. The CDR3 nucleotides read TGCGCCAGCAAACTGATACAGCCGAACACTGAAGCTTTCTTT.

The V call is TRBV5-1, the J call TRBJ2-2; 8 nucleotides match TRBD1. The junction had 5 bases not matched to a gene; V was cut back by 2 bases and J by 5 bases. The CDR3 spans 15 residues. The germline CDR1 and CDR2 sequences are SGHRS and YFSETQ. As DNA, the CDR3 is TGCGCCAGCAGCTTCACAGGGGGTGGTACCGGGGAGCTGTTTTTT. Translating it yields CASSFTGGGTGELFF.

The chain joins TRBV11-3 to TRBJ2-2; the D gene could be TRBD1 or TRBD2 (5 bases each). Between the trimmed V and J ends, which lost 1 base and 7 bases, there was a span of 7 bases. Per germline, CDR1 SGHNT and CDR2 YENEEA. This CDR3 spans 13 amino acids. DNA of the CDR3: TGTGCCAGCAGCTTAGTGGGGGACGGGGAGCTGTTTTTT. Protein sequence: CASSLVGDGELFF.

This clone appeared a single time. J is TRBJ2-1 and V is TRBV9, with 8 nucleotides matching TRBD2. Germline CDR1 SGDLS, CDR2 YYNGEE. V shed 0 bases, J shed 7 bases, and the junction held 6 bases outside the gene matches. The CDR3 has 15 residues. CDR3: CASSVGSGSGNEQFF. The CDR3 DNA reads TGTGCCAGCAGCGTAGGGAGCGGGAGCGGAAATGAGCAGTTCTTC.

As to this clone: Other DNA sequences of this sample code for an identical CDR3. As DNA, the CDR3 is TGTGCCAGCAGTTCGCTCCCGAACACCGGGGAGCTGTTTTTT. Encoded protein: CASSSLPNTGELFF. The gene calls are TRBV28 and TRBJ2-2; D remains ambiguous. V lost 4 bases to trimming and J lost 0 bases, with 6 bases between them. Germline values: CDR1 MDHEN, CDR2 SYDVKM. The CDR3 covers 14 residues.

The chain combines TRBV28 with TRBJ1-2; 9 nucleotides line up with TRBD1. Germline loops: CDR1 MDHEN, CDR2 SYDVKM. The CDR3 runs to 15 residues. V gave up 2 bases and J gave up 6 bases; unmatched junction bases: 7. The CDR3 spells CASSLGDRAYHGYTF. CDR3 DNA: TGTGCCAGCAGTTTAGGGGACAGGGCTTATCATGGCTACACCTTC.

The CDR3: CASSLALTGAVGANVLTF. The CDR3 DNA reads TGTGCCAGCAGCTTAGCGCTCACCGGGGCCGTCGGGGCCAACGTCCTGACTTTC. This rearrangement joins TRBV7-9 to TRBJ2-6, with D perhaps matching TRBD1 or TRBD2 (5 bases each). CDR3 length: 18 residues. Germline CDR1 reads SEHNR; CDR2 reads FQNEAQ (reference sequence). The V gene lost 0 bases and the J gene lost 4 bases, with 16 bases spanning the gap.

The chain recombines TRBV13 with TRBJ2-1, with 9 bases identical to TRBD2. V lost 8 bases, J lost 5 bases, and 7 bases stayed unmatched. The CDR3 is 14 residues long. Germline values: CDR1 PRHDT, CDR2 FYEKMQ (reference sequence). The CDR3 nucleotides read TGTGCCAGCCGTAAGACTAGCGGAGACAATGAGCAGTTCTTC. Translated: CASRKTSGDNEQFF.

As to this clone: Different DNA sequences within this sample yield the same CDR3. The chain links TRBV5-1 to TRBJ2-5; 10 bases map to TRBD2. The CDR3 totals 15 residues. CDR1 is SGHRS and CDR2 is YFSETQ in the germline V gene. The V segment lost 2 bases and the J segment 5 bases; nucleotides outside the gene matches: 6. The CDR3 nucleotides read TGCGCCAGCAGCTTTGGTCTAGCGGGAGAGGAGACCCAGTACTTC. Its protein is CASSFGLAGEETQYF. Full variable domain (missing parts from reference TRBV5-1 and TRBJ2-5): KAGVTQTPRYLIKTRGQQVTLSCSPISGHRSVSWYQQTPGQGLQFLFEYFSETQRNKGNFPGRFSGRQFSNSRSEMNVSTLELGDSALYLCASSFGLAGEETQYFGPGTRLLVL.

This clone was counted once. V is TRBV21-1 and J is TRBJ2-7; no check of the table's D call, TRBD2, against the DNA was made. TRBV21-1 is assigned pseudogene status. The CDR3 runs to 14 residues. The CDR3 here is CASILEDGAYEQYF. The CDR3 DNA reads TGTGCCAGCATCCTGGAGGACGGGGCCTACGAGCAGTACTTC.